This entry lists 21 T cell receptor beta chains sequenced from one sample in a study of identical twins. Using its own MiXCR run on the 5' RACE reads, TCRdb lists one record per CDR3 protein. The table records some 790,000 distinct CDR3 sequences, around a sixth of them present only once. The same data also contributed to another study, on T cells expressing NK-cell markers.

Sequencing was done on a sample of PBMCs. These receptor sequences come from a woman under 30 in good health.

This clonotype has just a few counts. The chain links TRBV5-5 to TRBJ1-2, with 7 bases identical to TRBD1. The CDR3 has 14 amino acids. Germline-derived CDR1 and CDR2 are SGHKS and YYEKEE (reference sequence). The J segment lost 4 bases and the V segment lost 4 bases, leaving 7 bases of the junction unmatched. CDR3 nucleotide sequence: TGTGCCAGCAGCGCGACAGGGATAAGCTATGGCTACACCTTC. It codes for CASSATGISYGYTF.

This clonotype was counted ten times or more. The CDR3 is CASSLGRTGRNNSPLHF. The CDR3 DNA sequence: TGTGCCAGCAGCCTAGGCCGCACAGGGAGAAATAATTCACCCCTCCACTTT. The chain links TRBV5-5 to TRBJ1-6; possibly TRBD1 for D (6 bases). The CDR3 runs to 17 residues. Trimming cost V 4 bases and J 5 bases, with 19 bases left between them. The germline CDR1 and CDR2 sequences are SGHKS and YYEKEE (reference sequence).

This clonotype was counted between two and nine times. The rearrangement links TRBV20-1 to TRBJ2-5; D call uncertain. Germline-derived CDR1 and CDR2 are DFQATT and SNEGSKA (reference sequence). This CDR3 has 12 residues. Trimming cost V 7 bases and J 1 base, with 10 bases left between them. Here the CDR3 reads CSGSDGQETQYF. CDR3 sequence (DNA): TGCAGTGGGTCCGACGGCCAAGAGACCCAGTACTTC.

This chain joins TRBV9 and TRBJ2-1; D call uncertain. Germline V gives CDR1 SGDLS, CDR2 YYNGEE. There are 12 residues in the CDR3. Trimming removed 0 bases at V and 7 bases at J, with 5 bases between. DNA of the CDR3: TGTGCCAGCAGCGTAGTAGAGAATGAGCAGTTCTTC. This translates into CASSVVENEQFF.

This chain links TRBV6-2 or TRBV6-3 with TRBJ2-1; possibly TRBD2 for D (5 bases). Germline V gene sequence: CDR1 MNHEY, CDR2 SVGEGT. V was trimmed by 8 bases and J by 0 bases, leaving 11 bases between them. CDR3 length equals 14 residues. The CDR3 loop is CASGRVSSYNEQFF. CDR3 sequence (DNA): TGTGCCAGCGGGCGGGTCAGCTCCTACAATGAGCAGTTCTTC.

In its sample, this clonotype was seen many times. J is TRBJ1-5 and V is TRBV12-3 or TRBV12-4, with D maybe TRBD1 (5 bases). The CDR3 covers 17 residues. Between the trimmed V and J ends, which lost 5 bases and 5 bases, there was a span of 22 bases. The CDR3 loop is CASSHHEGLLLDQPQHF. The CDR3 DNA reads TGTGCCAGCAGTCACCATGAGGGGCTGCTTTTGGATCAGCCCCAGCATTTT.

This clonotype was detected a few times. The chain carries TRBV4-1 and TRBJ2-3, with 8 bases matching TRBD2. CDR1 is MGHRA and CDR2 is YSYEKL in the germline V gene. This CDR3 contains 16 residues. Trimming cost V 4 bases and J 4 bases; bases outside gene matches: 10. CDR3 protein: CASSPYGTSDSDTQYF. CDR3 nucleotide sequence: TGCGCCAGCAGCCCGTACGGGACTAGTGATTCAGATACGCAGTATTTT.

This clonotype was seen many times. The V call is TRBV20-1, the J call TRBJ2-1, with 8 nucleotides matching TRBD2. This CDR3 has 14 residues. The V gene end was trimmed by 7 bases and the J gene end by 9 bases; junction bases not matched to a gene: 14. The germline V gene has CDR1 DFQATT and CDR2 SNEGSKA (reference sequence). The CDR3 DNA reads as TGCAGTGGCACCGGTAGCGGGGATCATGGTGAGCAGTTCTTC. Protein product: CSGTGSGDHGEQFF.

The chain links TRBV5-1 to TRBJ1-2, with 12 bases fitting TRBD1. CDR1 and CDR2 (germline): SGHRS, YFSETQ. The CDR3 covers 15 residues. Unmatched junction bases numbered 9, after V lost 4 bases and J lost 8 bases. This CDR3 is CASSPPGQGAAGYTF. In DNA, the CDR3 is TGCGCCAGCAGCCCTCCGGGACAGGGGGCGGCGGGCTACACCTTC.

This clonotype has a single count. The rearrangement links TRBV20-1 to TRBJ2-7; 8 positions agree with TRBD1. J lost 3 bases, V lost 5 bases, and 6 bases had no gene match. CDR3 length: 13 amino acids. CDR1 is DFQATT, CDR2 SNEGSKA, per germline (reference sequence). CDR3 loop: CSALLDRGYEQYF. In DNA, the CDR3 is TGCAGTGCTCTCCTAGACAGGGGCTACGAGCAGTACTTC.

There are a few counts of this clonotype. The rearrangement links TRBV5-6 to TRBJ2-5; TRBD2 matches 10 bases. The CDR3 contains 15 residues. Germline CDR1 reads SGHDT; CDR2 reads YYEEEE. The trim removed 0 bases at V and 4 bases at J, leaving 3 bases unmatched. CDR3 DNA sequence: TGTGCCAGCAGCTTGGTGGCTAGCGGGAGAGAGACCCAGTACTTC. Translation gives CASSLVASGRETQYF.

In this sample, this clonotype turned up many times. This sequence joins TRBV6-1 and TRBJ1-3, with 9 positions matching TRBD1. The CDR3 sequence is 15 residues long. The trim removed 5 bases at V and 3 bases at J, leaving 5 bases unmatched. The germline gives CDR1 MNHNS, CDR2 SASEGT. The CDR3 DNA reads TGTGCCAGCAGTAGGACAGGGGAGGGTGGAAACACCATATATTTT. Encoded protein: CASSRTGEGGNTIYF.

The chain combines TRBV9 with TRBJ2-7; a weak D match, TRBD2 (5 bases). With 1 base removed from V and 5 bases from J, the gap between germline ends came to 10 bases. Looked up from germline, CDR1 is SGDLS and CDR2 is YYNGEE. The CDR3 totals 13 residues. The CDR3 loop is CASSVKMEDEQYF. CDR3 nucleotide sequence: TGTGCCAGCAGCGTAAAGATGGAGGACGAGCAGTACTTC.

This clonotype was seen many times. This chain connects TRBV12-3 or TRBV12-4 to TRBJ2-1; 13 bases match TRBD2. The CDR3 sequence is 16 residues long. The V gene end was trimmed by 5 bases and the J gene end by 0 bases; junction bases not matched to a gene: 1. CDR3 loop: CASSGTSGISYNEQFF. CDR3 sequence (DNA): TGTGCCAGCAGTGGGACTAGCGGGATCTCCTACAATGAGCAGTTCTTC.

There are a few counts of this clonotype. The rearrangement links TRBV7-2 to TRBJ1-2, with a possible D match to TRBD1 (5 bases). V was pared by 0 bases and J by 0 bases, with 8 bases between. Per germline, CDR1 SGHTA and CDR2 FQGNSA. This CDR3 is 15 amino acids long. The CDR3 protein is CASSLATVANYGYTF. CDR3 nucleotides: TGTGCCAGCAGCTTAGCGACAGTAGCTAACTATGGCTACACCTTC.

The rearrangement links TRBV12-3 or TRBV12-4 to TRBJ2-7; D is ambiguous. With 3 bases removed from V and 6 bases from J, the gap between germline ends came to 12 bases. This CDR3 comprises 13 residues. Here the CDR3 reads CASSFFSRGEQYF. CDR3 bases: TGTGCCAGCAGTTTTTTTTCGAGAGGCGAGCAGTACTTC.

The sample holds many counts of this clonotype. This chain links TRBV7-2 with TRBJ1-2; D is undetermined. The CDR3 spans 13 residues. CDR1 is SGHTA and CDR2 is FQGNSA in the germline V gene. V was clipped by 8 bases and J by 6 bases, with 16 bases between them. In DNA form, the CDR3 reads TGTGCCAGCTCTGACATCTACGCCCATGGCTACACCTTC. It yields the protein CASSDIYAHGYTF.

The chain joins TRBV10-3 to TRBJ2-5; D gene uncertain. This CDR3 is 12 amino acids long. The germline V and J ends were trimmed by 9 bases and 7 bases, with 15 bases remaining between them. CDR1 ENHRY and CDR2 SYGVKD come from the germline V gene. The CDR3 region has the DNA TGTGCCATTGCCTCAGGAGAGTGGACCCAGTACTTC. As protein: CAIASGEWTQYF.

V usage is TRBV12-3 or TRBV12-4 and J usage is TRBJ1-1; TRBD1 might be the D (6 bases). V lost 9 bases, J lost 5 bases, and 19 bases lay in between. This CDR3 spans 14 amino acids. This CDR3 is CASSHRGRGTEAFF. The CDR3 DNA reads TGTGCCAGTAGTCACCGGGGGCGGGGGACTGAAGCTTTCTTT.

In this sample, this clonotype turned up a few times. CDR3 protein: CSASRGTGTYEQYF. DNA for the CDR3: TGCAGTGCTAGTAGGGGGACAGGGACCTACGAGCAGTACTTC. The rearrangement links TRBV20-1 to TRBJ2-7, with TRBD1 matching over 9 bases. Germline V gene sequence: CDR1 DFQATT, CDR2 SNEGSKA (reference sequence). This CDR3 region has 14 residues. V dropped 3 bases and J dropped 2; count of bases not matched to a gene: 5.

This clonotype appeared a few times. This sequence joins TRBV9 and TRBJ1-5, with D perhaps matching TRBD1 (5 bases). The V gene's germline CDR1 is SGDLS and CDR2 YYNGEE. V was pared by 3 bases and J by 5 bases, with 15 bases between. The CDR3 consists of 15 residues. CDR3 coding DNA: TGTGCCAGCAGCGCCTCCGGGACGGGGGATCAGCCCCAGCATTTT. Protein sequence: CASSASGTGDQPQHF.